This entry lists 18 T cell receptor beta chains sequenced from one sample in a study of cytomegalovirus exposure and HLA in healthy donors. Sequencing was performed with immunoSEQ multiplex PCR; in TCRdb, only in-frame clones are kept and a portion is missing. The table lists around 140,000 clones, roughly 93% of them singletons. Sequenced: PBMCs. All receptors derive from a man aged 18 to 30 in good health and CMV-seropositive.

The chain carries TRBV4-2 and TRBJ1-1, with unresolved D. Trimming pared 4 bases from V and 6 bases from J, leaving 18 bases between. From germline, CDR1 is LGHNA and CDR2 YNFKEQ. CDR3 length equals 15 residues. CDR3 in DNA: TGTGCCAGCAGCCTCCCCCTCGGGGAGAGGGCTGAAGCTTTCTTT. Translated: CASSLPLGERAEAFF.

This clone was detected once. This chain connects TRBV5-5 to TRBJ2-2, with D possibly matching TRBD1 (5 bases). Trimming removed 5 bases from V and 0 bases from J, with 8 bases in between. The CDR3 is 14 residues long. CDR1 and CDR2 (germline): SGHKS, YYEKEE (reference sequence). CDR3 nucleotide sequence: TGTGCCAGCAGACGGACATCGAACACCGGGGAGCTGTTTTTT. It codes for CASRRTSNTGELFF.

J is TRBJ2-4 and V is TRBV28; 7 nucleotides line up with TRBD2. Unmatched junction bases numbered 8, after V lost 5 bases and J lost 7 bases. This CDR3 is 14 amino acids long. The germline V gene has CDR1 MDHEN and CDR2 SYDVKM. In DNA, the CDR3 is TGTGCCAGCAGTCCTCACGGACTAGTGAACATTCAGTACTTC. The encoded protein is CASSPHGLVNIQYF.

The genes are TRBV30 and TRBJ2-3, with a possible D match to TRBD2 (6 bases). Germline CDR1 GTSNPN, CDR2 SVGIG (reference sequence). This CDR3 comprises 16 residues. V was trimmed by 3 bases and J by 2 bases, leaving 18 bases between them. Written as DNA, the CDR3 is TGTGCCTGGAGCCCAACAGCGGGCTACCCCACAGATACGCAGTATTTT. Translation gives CAWSPTAGYPTDTQYF. Filled out from reference TRBV30 and TRBJ2-3, the complete variable domain reads SQTIHQWPATLVQPVGSPLSLECTVEGTSNPNLYWYRQAAGRGLQLLFYSVGIGQISSEVPQNLSASRPQDRQFILSSKKLLLSDSGFYLCAWSPTAGYPTDTQYFGPGTRLTVL.

This chain joins TRBV2 and TRBJ2-6; no firm D call. The CDR3 consists of 16 residues. Germline V gene lookup returns CDR1 SNHLY and CDR2 FYNNEI. The V and J ends lost 4 bases and 0 bases respectively, with 10 bases between them. In nucleotides, the CDR3 is TGTGCCAGCAGTGTCTCCCGAGACTCTGGGGCCAACGTCCTGACTTTC. Its protein product is CASSVSRDSGANVLTF. Variable domain in full (rest from reference TRBV2 and TRBJ2-6): EPEVTQTPSHQVTQMGQEVILRCVPISNHLYFYWYRQILGQKVEFLVSFYNNEISEKSEIFDDQFSVERPDGSNFTLKIRSTKLEDSAMYFCASSVSRDSGANVLTFGAGSRLTVL.

J is TRBJ1-1 and V is TRBV10-3, with TRBD1 matching 9 bases. Germline V gene lookup returns CDR1 ENHRY and CDR2 SYGVKD. Unmatched junction bases numbered 8, after V lost 7 bases and J lost 5 bases. The CDR3 sequence is 14 residues long. This CDR3 reads CAITEGQGWTEAFF. DNA of the CDR3: TGTGCCATCACTGAAGGACAGGGGTGGACTGAAGCTTTCTTT.

The chain recombines TRBV28 with TRBJ1-6; 7 nucleotides line up with TRBD1. The CDR3 consists of 14 residues. Germline V gene lookup returns CDR1 MDHEN and CDR2 SYDVKM. The V gene end was trimmed by 6 bases and the J gene end by 7 bases; junction bases not matched to a gene: 6. In DNA form, the CDR3 reads TGTGCCAGCAGATATCCGGGACAGAATTCACCCCTCCACTTT. Its protein is CASRYPGQNSPLHF.

The chain combines TRBV27 with TRBJ2-5; 10 nucleotides agree with TRBD1. CDR3 length equals 14 residues. CDR1 and CDR2 from the germline V gene are MNHEY and SMNVEV (reference sequence). The V gene end was trimmed by 5 bases and the J gene end by 7 bases; junction bases not matched to a gene: 7. CDR3 sequence (DNA): TGTGCCAGCAGTAAGGACAGGGGGTTTGGGACCCAGTACTTC. The encoded protein is CASSKDRGFGTQYF.

This rearrangement joins TRBV7-8 to TRBJ1-5; D gene unclear. The CDR3 has 14 amino acids. V was clipped by 8 bases and J by 6 bases, with 17 bases between them. From germline, CDR1 is SGHVS and CDR2 FQNEAQ. DNA for the CDR3: TGTGCCAGCTCCTACGGGGAATGGTCTCAGCCCCAGCATTTT. Protein: CASSYGEWSQPQHF.

This clone has only one observation. The chain employs TRBV1 and TRBJ2-3; TRBD2 reflects the table's D call only, with no check against the DNA. TRBV1 is a documented pseudogene. This CDR3 has 17 residues. Here the CDR3 reads CTSTLSPSGRREDTQYF. The CDR3 nucleotides are TGCACCAGCACCTTGAGCCCTTCCGGGAGGAGGGAAGATACGCAGTATTTT.

The chain is built from TRBV6-6 and TRBJ2-7; TRBD2 agrees at 9 bases. The CDR3 is 16 amino acids. Germline CDR1 MNHNY, CDR2 SVGAGI (reference sequence). V lost 2 bases and J lost 3; bases outside the gene matches: 8. CDR3 amino acids: CASSYEGSGGYYEQYF. DNA of the CDR3: TGTGCCAGCAGTTACGAGGGTAGCGGGGGATACTACGAGCAGTACTTC.

The rearrangement uses TRBV10-3 and TRBJ2-3, with TRBD2 matching 9 bases. V lost 7 bases to trimming and J lost 2 bases; unmatched junction nucleotides: 7. The CDR3 extends over 15 amino acids. Germline CDR1 reads ENHRY; CDR2 reads SYGVKD. CDR3 sequence (DNA): TGTGCCATCAATGGAGGGACTAGCCTCACAGATACGCAGTATTTT. It translates to CAINGGTSLTDTQYF.

V usage is TRBV5-1 and J usage is TRBJ1-2; 7 bases fit TRBD1. Looked up from germline, CDR1 is SGHRS and CDR2 is YFSETQ. The CDR3 covers 16 residues. Trimming cost V 0 bases and J 1 base; bases outside gene matches: 6. This chain's CDR3 is CASSLAGQGDNYGYTF. The CDR3 coding sequence is TGCGCCAGCAGCTTGGCCGGGCAGGGGGATAACTATGGCTACACCTTC.

The V and J genes are TRBV5-1 and TRBJ2-3, with D uncertain. This CDR3 has 14 residues. The V end lost 0 bases, the J end lost 0 bases, and 5 bases lay between the germline ends. The germline gives CDR1 SGHRS, CDR2 YFSETQ. CDR3 bases: TGCGCCAGCAGCTTGGCCCAAAGCACAGATACGCAGTATTTT. Its protein is CASSLAQSTDTQYF.

The chain links TRBV6-5 to TRBJ2-4; TRBD2 aligns across 8 bases. V was pared by 4 bases and J by 7 bases, with 9 bases of the junction left unmatched. Germline CDR1 reads MNHEY; CDR2 reads SVGAGI. This CDR3 is 15 amino acids long. In nucleotides, the CDR3 is TGTGCCAGCAGTTTGCGATCCGGGAGGGGCAACATTCAGTACTTC. It encodes CASSLRSGRGNIQYF.

This chain links TRBV6-5 with TRBJ2-1; TRBD2 aligns across 13 bases. With 6 bases clipped from V and 2 bases from J, the junction kept 1 base outside the gene matches. The germline CDR1 and CDR2 sequences are MNHEY and SVGAGI. The CDR3 extends over 15 amino acids. The CDR3 region is CASRGTSGTYNEQFF. In DNA, the CDR3 is TGTGCCAGCAGGGGGACTAGCGGGACCTACAATGAGCAGTTCTTC.

This clone was recorded only once. The V call is TRBV7-9, the J call TRBJ2-7; 7 nucleotides align to TRBD1. Losses at the gene ends were 7 bases for V and 3 bases for J; bases not matched to a gene: 3. Germline lookup yields CDR1 SEHNR and CDR2 FQNEAQ (reference sequence). The length of the CDR3 is 12 residues. CDR3 DNA sequence: TGTGCCAGCAAGACAGGGAACTACGAGCAGTACTTC. It translates to CASKTGNYEQYF.

The chain carries TRBV6-4 and TRBJ1-5, with D perhaps matching TRBD1 (5 bases). Per the germline V gene, CDR1 is MRHNA and CDR2 is SNTAGT. V dropped 5 bases and J dropped 0 bases, with 20 bases sitting between them. The CDR3 consists of 18 residues. The CDR3 reads CASSTPGSLPYSNQPQHF. The CDR3 nucleotides are TGTGCCAGCAGTACCCCAGGGTCCTTGCCCTATAGCAATCAGCCCCAGCATTTT.